This paragraph covers one TCR beta chain sequence. Its antigen is as yet unknown. Assay used: immunoSEQ multiplex PCR; TCRdb lists only in-frame clones, some missing. This sample carries roughly 120,000 clones, 85% to 95% of them seen once, and the ten largest clones take about 0.3%. Germline V lookup: CDR1 SNHLY, CDR2 FYNNEI. The CDR3 is 10 amino acids. V was shortened by 2 bases and J by 4 bases, with 0 bases between the two germline ends. This record belongs to a study of T cell repertoires and HLA-DP antigens. Looking at the study overall: The donors, ranging 18-to-29 to 60-to-69 years, included a couple of males and one female.

Study-wide findings and caveats: Clones undetected before culture averaged roughly 39% against one allele and approximately 51% against the other.

The specimen sequenced was CD4+ T cells from PBMCs. V is TRBV2 and J is TRBJ2-7; D call uncertain. This TCR came from a woman aged 18-29 years in good health and CMV-seronegative. The DNA for the CDR3 is TGTGCCAGCAGTGAATACGAGCAGTACTTC. This codes for CASSEYEQYF. The full variable domain, in which reference TRBV2 and TRBJ2-7 provide the parts outside the CDR3, is EPEVTQTPSHQVTQMGQEVILRCVPISNHLYFYWYRQILGQKVEFLVSFYNNEISEKSEIFDDQFSVERPDGSNFTLKIRSTKLEDSAMYFCASSEYEQYFGPGTRLTVT.